The 25 T cell receptor beta chains below come from one sample, sequenced in a study of CD8+CD57+ T cells in acquired aplastic anemia listed by TCRdb under 2018. Instrument used: Illumina HiSeq 2000. Profiling of TCR beta VDJ combinations and CDR3 sequences used genomic DNA as the template. The raw public reads went through TCRdb reprocessing: fastp at Q25, MiXCR clone calling, in-frame beta chains kept. Duplicate CDR3 protein sequences are folded into a single record with the most common DNA and genes. The sample table records 150,000 to 200,000 distinct CDR3 sequences; around 75% of these occur just once. Together, the top ten hold more than 35% of the sample. The patients picked for sequencing were ones in whom flow cytometry had shown an expansion of CD8+CD57+ cells. Source material: sorted CD4+, CD8+, or CD8+CD57+ T cells (not recorded which) from PBMCs. All receptors derive from a human donor with aplastic anemia.

The chain joins TRBV19 to TRBJ2-1; D is uncertain. The CDR3 has 10 residues. Trimming removed 8 bases at V and 5 bases at J, with 4 bases between. Germline V CDR1 and CDR2: LNHDA, SQIVND (reference sequence). The CDR3 DNA is TGTGCCAGTGGGCACAATGAGCAGTTCTTC. Residues: CASGHNEQFF.

This clonotype was counted only a few times. The rearrangement joins TRBV2 to TRBJ2-7; TRBD1 matches 11 bases. The ends lost 7 bases at V and 2 bases at J; junction bases unmatched: 4. This CDR3 region has 14 residues. Per the germline V gene, CDR1 is SNHLY and CDR2 is FYNNEI. This chain's CDR3 is CASTGTGGTYEQYF. In nucleotides, the CDR3 is TGTGCCAGCACCGGGACAGGGGGGACCTACGAGCAGTACTTC.

This clonotype was counted between two and nine times. The chain has TRBV20-1 and TRBJ2-7, with D perhaps given as TRBD1 or TRBD2 (5 bases each). Trimming pared 3 bases from V and 5 bases from J, leaving 14 bases between. CDR1 DFQATT and CDR2 SNEGSKA come from the germline V gene (reference sequence). CDR3 length: 13 residues. CDR3 region: CSARGDGGDEQYF. DNA of the CDR3: TGCAGTGCTAGGGGGGACGGCGGCGACGAGCAGTACTTC.

The DNA for the CDR3 is TGTGCCAGCAACCCGAGCGGGGAAGGCTACGAGCAGTACTTC. Protein: CASNPSGEGYEQYF. The gene calls are TRBV12-3 or TRBV12-4 and TRBJ2-7, with TRBD2 identical over 7 bases. V trimming: 7 bases; J trimming: 3 bases; junction bases outside the gene matches: 9. This CDR3 region has 14 residues.

The V call is TRBV10-3, the J call TRBJ2-1; D not resolved. The CDR3 has 13 amino acids. V was shortened by 1 base and J by 10 bases, with 11 bases between the two germline ends. Germline V lookup: CDR1 ENHRY, CDR2 SYGVKD. The CDR3: CAISELGGQEQFF. In DNA, the CDR3 is TGTGCCATCAGTGAGTTGGGTGGCCAGGAGCAGTTCTTC.

There are many counts of this clonotype. J is TRBJ2-7 and V is TRBV20-1; TRBD1 matches 10 bases. The CDR3 length is 14 residues. V lost 0 bases and J lost 6; bases outside the gene matches: 5. Germline-derived CDR1 and CDR2 are DFQATT and SNEGSKA (reference sequence). The CDR3 nucleotides are TGCAGTGCTAGAGAGCTAGGACAGGGGGTCGAGCAGTACTTC. This translates into CSARELGQGVEQYF.

Concerning this clonotype itself: An end of the junction does not agree with germline; a read error may underlie this. The V gene is TRBV7-7, the J gene TRBJ2-5; 8 bases match TRBD1. Germline CDR1 reads SSHAT; CDR2 reads FNYEAQ (reference sequence). There are 15 residues in the CDR3. For the CDR3, the DNA is TGTGCTAGCAGCCAAGGGAGATCAGGGGGCGAGACCCAGTACTTC. Amino acid sequence: CASSQGRSGGETQYF. The full variable domain, with the rest looked up from reference TRBV7-7 and TRBJ2-5, is GAGVSQSPRYKVTKRGQDVTLRCDPISSHATLYWYQQALGQGPEFLTYFNYEAQPDKSGLPSDRFSAERPEGSISTLTIQRTEQRDSAMYRCASSQGRSGGETQYFGPGTRLLVL.

This clonotype was seen a handful of times. V usage is TRBV5-4 and J usage is TRBJ2-3; no firm D call. Trimming left V 0 bases short and J 0 bases short, with 5 bases between. Per the germline V gene, CDR1 is SGHNT and CDR2 is YYREEE (reference sequence). The CDR3 sequence is 14 residues long. The CDR3 coding sequence is TGTGCCAGCAGCTTGGGAGGTAGCACAGATACGCAGTATTTT. It yields the protein CASSLGGSTDTQYF.

This chain links TRBV9 with TRBJ2-2; 9 nucleotides match TRBD1. This CDR3 contains 15 residues. Trimming removed 7 bases from V and 2 bases from J; junction bases left unmatched: 6. The V gene's germline CDR1 is SGDLS and CDR2 YYNGEE. The CDR3 sequence: CASHRDRANTGELFF. The DNA for the CDR3 is TGTGCCAGCCACCGGGACAGGGCTAACACCGGGGAGCTGTTTTTT.

CDR3 DNA sequence: TGTGCCAGCAGCTTGGCCAGGGATCATGAAAAACTGTTTTTT. Protein product: CASSLARDHEKLFF. J is TRBJ1-4 and V is TRBV5-6; D is possibly TRBD1 (5 bases). Germline CDR1 reads SGHDT; CDR2 reads YYEEEE. CDR3 length: 14 amino acids. Trimming took off 0 bases at V and 6 bases at J, with 9 bases between the two ends.

Concerning this clonotype: One end of the junction varies from germline; a read error may be responsible. V usage is TRBV5-1 and J usage is TRBJ2-3, with 8 bases lining up with TRBD1. In germline, CDR1 is SGHRS, CDR2 YFSETQ. The CDR3 consists of 15 residues. In nucleotides, the CDR3 is TGTGCCAGCAGCTGGTGGGGACAGGCCACAGATACGCAGTATTTT. Translating gives CASSWWGQATDTQYF. Combining the CDR3 with reference TRBV5-1 and TRBJ2-3 gives the whole variable domain KAGVTQTPRYLIKTRGQQVTLSCSPISGHRSVSWYQQTPGQGLQFLFEYFSETQRNKGNFPGRFSGRQFSNSRSEMNVSTLELGDSALYLCASSWWGQATDTQYFGPGTRLTVL.

This chain uses TRBV20-1 with TRBJ1-6; 9 bases match TRBD1. Germline V gives CDR1 DFQATT, CDR2 SNEGSKA (reference sequence). The CDR3 extends over 15 amino acids. V shed 0 bases, J shed 10 bases, and the junction held 7 bases outside the gene matches. The CDR3: CSARDVGQGPSPLHF. CDR3 in DNA: TGCAGTGCTAGAGATGTGGGACAGGGTCCCTCACCCCTCCACTTT.

The chain carries TRBV19 and TRBJ2-7, with unresolved D. The end of the DNA is better explained by TRBJ2-1, so the J call may be wrong. The CDR3 totals 15 residues. Germline V gene lookup returns CDR1 LNHDA and CDR2 SQIVND (reference sequence). CDR3 sequence (DNA): TGTGCCAGTAGTATTTGGACGGATCCCTACAATGAGCAGTTCTTC. Encoded protein: CASSIWTDPYNEQFF.

The chain carries TRBV7-3 and TRBJ1-6, with TRBD1 matching 8 bases. Looked up from germline, CDR1 is SGHTA and CDR2 is FQGTGA. With 4 bases clipped from V and 3 bases from J, the junction kept 2 bases outside the gene matches. The length of the CDR3 is 15 residues. As DNA, the CDR3 is TGTGCCAGCAGCTCCGGACAGGGCTATAATTCACCCCTCCACTTT. It encodes CASSSGQGYNSPLHF. Variable domain in full (rest from reference TRBV7-3 and TRBJ1-6): GAGVSQTPSNKVTEKGKYVELRCDPISGHTALYWYRQSLGQGPEFLIYFQGTGAADDSGLPNDRFFAVRPEGSVSTLKIQRTERGDSAVYLCASSSGQGYNSPLHFGNGTRLTVT.

This clonotype has a handful of counts. The V gene is TRBV10-3, the J gene TRBJ2-7, with D hard to call. V dropped 8 bases and J dropped 6 bases, with 29 bases sitting between them. The CDR3 has 17 residues. Germline loops: CDR1 ENHRY, CDR2 SYGVKD. For the CDR3, the DNA is TGTGCCATCGGGATTGCCAGCAGCCCCCAGAATAAGGGCGAGCAGTACTTC. This codes for CAIGIASSPQNKGEQYF.

V and J are TRBV6-5 and TRBJ2-7, with D tentatively TRBD1 (6 bases). V shed 7 bases and J shed 3 bases, with 13 bases lying between them. The CDR3 has 13 amino acids. Germline V lookup: CDR1 MNHEY, CDR2 SVGAGI. CDR3 residues: CASIGGGSYEQYF. CDR3 coding DNA: TGTGCCAGCATCGGTGGGGGCAGCTACGAGCAGTACTTC.

This clonotype appeared a single time. This chain links TRBV7-2 with TRBJ1-2, with 7 positions matching TRBD1. Trimming took 0 bases from V and 2 from J; bases not matched to a gene: 6. Germline V gene sequence: CDR1 SGHTA, CDR2 FQGNSA. The CDR3 has 16 amino acids. This CDR3 is CASSLAIGTANYGYTF. The CDR3 bases are TGTGCCAGCAGCTTAGCTATTGGGACAGCGAACTATGGCTACACCTTC.

This clonotype was picked up many times. This chain uses TRBV4-3 with TRBJ2-5, with TRBD1 identical over 9 bases. CDR1 LGHNA and CDR2 YSLEER come from the germline V gene. V was pared by 0 bases and J by 4 bases, with 3 bases of the junction left unmatched. The CDR3 is made up of 15 amino acids. The CDR3 reads CASSQDRTGVETQYF. In DNA, the CDR3 is TGCGCCAGCAGCCAAGATCGGACAGGGGTAGAGACCCAGTACTTC.

This chain uses TRBV7-8 with TRBJ2-7; TRBD2 aligns across 7 bases. V gave up 1 base and J gave up 2 bases; unmatched junction bases: 5. CDR1 is SGHVS, CDR2 FQNEAQ, per germline. CDR3 size: 15 residues. CDR3 bases: TGTGCCAGCAGCTTAGTTGTGGGGACTACCTACGAGCAGTACTTC. This encodes CASSLVVGTTYEQYF.

In regard to this clonotype: It may be a read error: a sequence one base away is much more abundant. The chain joins TRBV27 to TRBJ2-5; tentatively, D is TRBD2 (6 bases). V dropped 8 bases and J dropped 9 bases, with 22 bases sitting between them. Germline CDR1 reads MNHEY; CDR2 reads SMNVEV (reference sequence). The CDR3 spans 14 residues. The CDR3 DNA is TGTGCCAGCTCTACCCTGGACTACGTAGGGGCCCAGTACTTC. This sequence encodes CASSTLDYVGAQYF.

The V gene is TRBV6-1, the J gene TRBJ1-6, with unresolved D. With 7 bases removed from V and 2 bases from J, the gap between germline ends came to 12 bases. This CDR3 has 15 amino acids. Germline V gene data show CDR1 as MNHNS and CDR2 as SASEGT. The CDR3: CASTQTHAYNSPLHF. CDR3 DNA sequence: TGTGCCAGCACCCAGACCCATGCCTATAATTCACCCCTCCACTTT.

The rearrangement uses TRBV12-3 or TRBV12-4 and TRBJ2-7, with 7 positions matching TRBD2. V shed 6 bases and J 3 bases; nucleotides not matched to a gene: 11. The CDR3 runs to 15 residues. The CDR3 DNA sequence: TGTGCCAGCAGATTTACTAGCGTAAACGGCTACGAGCAGTACTTC. Its protein product is CASRFTSVNGYEQYF.

This chain links TRBV4-2 with TRBJ1-1; the match to TRBD1 covers 12 bases. From germline, CDR1 is LGHNA and CDR2 YNFKEQ. The ends lost 3 bases at V and 11 bases at J; junction bases unmatched: 10. The CDR3 extends over 15 amino acids. The CDR3 DNA sequence: TGTGCCAGCAGCCAGGAGGGACAGGGGGCTCGGTGGGCTTTCTTT. Encoded protein: CASSQEGQGARWAFF.

The chain carries TRBV24-1 and TRBJ2-7; 7 positions match TRBD1. CDR3 size: 13 residues. V shed 3 bases, J shed 5 bases, and the junction held 3 bases outside the gene matches. Looked up from germline, CDR1 is KGHDR and CDR2 is SFDVKD. This CDR3 reads CATSDNRGHEQYF. The CDR3 DNA reads as TGTGCCACCAGTGATAACAGGGGACACGAGCAGTACTTC.

This clonotype has just one count. This sequence joins TRBV20-1 and TRBJ1-1; a possible D gene is TRBD1 (5 bases). The DNA matches TRBJ1-3 better at its end, which makes the J call doubtful. The CDR3 loop spans 13 amino acids. CDR1 is DFQATT, CDR2 SNEGSKA, per germline (reference sequence). This chain's CDR3 is CSVGGGLGNTIYF. The DNA for the CDR3 is TGCAGTGTTGGTGGGGGGTTAGGAAACACCATATATTTT.